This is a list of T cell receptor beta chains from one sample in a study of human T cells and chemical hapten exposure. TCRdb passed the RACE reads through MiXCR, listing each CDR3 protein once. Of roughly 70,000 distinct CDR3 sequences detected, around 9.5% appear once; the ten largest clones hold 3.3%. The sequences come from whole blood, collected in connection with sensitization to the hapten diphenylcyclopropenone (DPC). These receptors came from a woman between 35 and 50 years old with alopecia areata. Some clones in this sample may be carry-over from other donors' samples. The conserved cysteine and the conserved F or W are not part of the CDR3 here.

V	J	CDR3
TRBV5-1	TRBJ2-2	ASSLRGPNTGELF
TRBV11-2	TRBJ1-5	ASSLDQRRGTQPQH
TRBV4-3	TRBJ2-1	ASSQTSGGAESSYNEQF
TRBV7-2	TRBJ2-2	ASSLRFGELF
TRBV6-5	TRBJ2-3	ASRPTKDTQY
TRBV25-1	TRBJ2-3	ASSPFSSSGVTDTQY
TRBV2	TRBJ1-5	ASRREDRNNQPQH
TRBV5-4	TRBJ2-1	ASSSPPAGGPEGEQF
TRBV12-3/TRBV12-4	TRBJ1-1	ASIPTGRYTEAF
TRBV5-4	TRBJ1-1	ASSQGGFGAF
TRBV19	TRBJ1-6	ASPSEGDNSPLH
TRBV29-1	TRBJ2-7	SVEEGGSGSTEQY
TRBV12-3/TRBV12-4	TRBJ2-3	ASSSASGGRADTQY
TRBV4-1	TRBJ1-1	AARSEAGDTEAF
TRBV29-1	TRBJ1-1	SVRGGNTEAF
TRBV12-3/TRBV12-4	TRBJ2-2	ASSFRGKWELF
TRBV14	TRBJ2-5	ASSFPGVFGQETQY